The 31 T cell receptor beta chains given below trace back to one sample, sequenced in a study of cytotoxic CD8 clonotypes in ibrutinib-treated CLL. Produced via immunoSEQ multiplex PCR; TCRdb's table is partial and in-frame only. The sample holds 300,000 to 400,000 clones, over 55% seen once. Here the sequenced sample was PBMCs, taken after 36 months of ibrutinib treatment. All receptors come from a human donor with chronic lymphocytic leukemia.

This sequence joins TRBV6-6 and TRBJ1-2; perhaps TRBD1 as D (5 bases). The CDR3 sequence is 14 residues long. The germline V gene has CDR1 MNHNY and CDR2 SVGAGI (reference sequence). Trimming took off 0 bases at V and 6 bases at J, with 11 bases between the two ends. As DNA, the CDR3 is TGTGCCAGCAGTTACTCCGGCAGGGTTGATGGCTACACCTTC. This sequence encodes CASSYSGRVDGYTF.

This CDR3 reads CASSLMGALGYTF. The CDR3 DNA is TGTGCCAGCAGCTTAATGGGGGCGCTCGGCTACACCTTC. The rearrangement uses TRBV5-6 and TRBJ1-2, with TRBD1 as a possible D gene (6 bases). V was pared by 2 bases and J by 8 bases, with 13 bases between. This CDR3 has 13 amino acids. Germline V lookup: CDR1 SGHDT, CDR2 YYEEEE.

The chain joins TRBV2 to TRBJ2-7, with D perhaps matching TRBD2 (6 bases). Germline values: CDR1 SNHLY, CDR2 FYNNEI. This CDR3 has 16 amino acids. The ends were cut back, 8 bases at V and 3 bases at J, with 23 bases in the middle. This CDR3 reads CASSGPGDSGFYEQYF. For the CDR3, the DNA is TGTGCCAGCTCAGGGCCGGGGGACTCGGGATTCTACGAGCAGTACTTC.

The chain couples TRBV15 to TRBJ2-2; possible D gene TRBD2, 6 bases. V was cut by 2 bases and J by 3 bases, with 19 bases left in between. CDR1 is LNHNV, CDR2 YYDKDF, per germline (reference sequence). This CDR3 contains 18 residues. The CDR3 region is CATSRSYGTPPHTGELFF. CDR3 DNA sequence: TGTGCCACCAGCAGATCTTACGGGACTCCTCCCCACACCGGGGAGCTGTTTTTT.

This clone occurred once. The chain has TRBV18 and TRBJ2-7; D gene ambiguous. Trimming took off 6 bases at V and 3 bases at J, with 15 bases between the two ends. This CDR3 has 14 residues. CDR1 and CDR2 from the germline V gene are KGHSH and LQKENI. The CDR3 DNA reads as TGTGCCAGCTCGGACCGGGTCAGGCTCTACGAGCAGTACTTC. Translated, it gives CASSDRVRLYEQYF.

V usage is TRBV28 and J usage is TRBJ2-2; 10 positions agree with TRBD1. V shed 8 bases, J shed 3 bases, and the junction held 15 bases outside the gene matches. The germline V gene has CDR1 MDHEN and CDR2 SYDVKM. CDR3 length: 18 residues. The CDR3 is CASPRDATGQGDTGELFF. The CDR3 DNA is TGTGCCAGCCCTCGGGACGCCACCGGACAGGGGGACACCGGGGAGCTGTTTTTT.

This sequence joins TRBV27 and TRBJ2-1; TRBD2 aligns across 9 bases. CDR1 and CDR2 (germline): MNHEY, SMNVEV (reference sequence). V lost 5 bases, J lost 0 bases, and 5 bases stayed unmatched. This CDR3 is built from 16 residues. The CDR3 nucleotides are TGTGCCAGCAGTCCCCGACTAGCGGCCTCCTACAATGAGCAGTTCTTC. This gives the protein CASSPRLAASYNEQFF.

The CDR3 sequence is CASSRGTSGSYNEQFF. Here the CDR3 DNA reads TGTGCCAGCAGCCGAGGGACTAGCGGCTCCTACAATGAGCAGTTCTTC. The V and J genes are TRBV11-3 and TRBJ2-1; TRBD2 aligns across 11 bases. Germline V gene sequence: CDR1 SGHNT, CDR2 YENEEA. CDR3 length: 16 amino acids. V trimming: 5 bases; J trimming: 0 bases; junction bases outside the gene matches: 3.

The chain combines TRBV2 with TRBJ2-3; D is perhaps TRBD2 (6 bases). The CDR3 has 15 amino acids. CDR1 SNHLY and CDR2 FYNNEI come from the germline V gene. V was trimmed by 6 bases and J by 6 bases, leaving 19 bases between them. The CDR3 DNA reads TGTGCCAGCAGAGAGACTAGATGGCATCAGGATACGCAGTATTTT. Amino acids: CASRETRWHQDTQYF.

The rearrangement uses TRBV7-9 and TRBJ2-7, with unresolved D. CDR3 size: 14 residues. Germline V CDR1 and CDR2: SEHNR, FQNEAQ (reference sequence). The ends were cut back, 1 base at V and 0 bases at J, with 7 bases in the middle. For the CDR3, the DNA is TGTGCCAGCAGCTTAGAATCTCACTCCTACGAGCAGTACTTC. This codes for CASSLESHSYEQYF.

The genes are TRBV28 and TRBJ2-7; 12 nucleotides line up with TRBD2. The germline CDR1 and CDR2 sequences are MDHEN and SYDVKM. The trim removed 6 bases at V and 3 bases at J, leaving 0 bases unmatched. The CDR3 sequence is 13 residues long. For the CDR3, the DNA is TGTGCCAGCAGACTAGCGGGAGGCTACGAGCAGTACTTC. It translates to CASRLAGGYEQYF.

The rearrangement joins TRBV2 to TRBJ2-3; TRBD2 might be the D (6 bases). In germline, CDR1 is SNHLY, CDR2 FYNNEI. There are 12 residues in the CDR3. Trimming removed 7 bases at V and 5 bases at J, with 10 bases between. The CDR3 DNA reads as TGTGCCAGCATTCGACTAGAAGATACGCAGTATTTT. Translation: CASIRLEDTQYF. Using reference TRBV2 and TRBJ2-3 for the parts outside the CDR3, the full variable domain is EPEVTQTPSHQVTQMGQEVILRCVPISNHLYFYWYRQILGQKVEFLVSFYNNEISEKSEIFDDQFSVERPDGSNFTLKIRSTKLEDSAMYFCASIRLEDTQYFGPGTRLTVL.

This chain connects TRBV4-2 to TRBJ1-3, with 7 bases fitting TRBD1. Germline loops: CDR1 LGHNA, CDR2 YNFKEQ. This CDR3 contains 15 residues. J lost 4 bases, V lost 0 bases, and 3 bases had no gene match. The CDR3 protein is CASSQEQGSGNTIYF. The CDR3 bases are TGTGCCAGCAGCCAAGAACAGGGGTCCGGAAACACCATATATTTT.

In its sample, this clone was seen a few times. The chain links TRBV5-6 to TRBJ1-1; unclear D gene. This CDR3 comprises 13 residues. Deletions cut 3 bases from V and 4 bases from J, with 10 bases between. Germline CDR1 reads SGHDT; CDR2 reads YYEEEE. The CDR3 DNA reads TGTGCCAGCAGCTCGAGCCGGGGCACTGAAGCTTTCTTT. This codes for CASSSSRGTEAFF.

This rearrangement joins TRBV4-1 to TRBJ1-4; the D is unclear. Trimming left V 0 bases short and J 0 bases short, with 8 bases between. CDR1 is MGHRA, CDR2 YSYEKL, per germline. There are 16 residues in the CDR3. CDR3 loop: CASSQDSPSTNEKLFF. CDR3 DNA sequence: TGCGCCAGCAGCCAAGATTCGCCTTCAACTAATGAAAAACTGTTTTTT.

The J gene is TRBJ2-2, the V gene TRBV19; no definite D call. The CDR3 covers 12 residues. CDR1 and CDR2 (germline): LNHDA, SQIVND (reference sequence). V lost 5 bases and J lost 6, with 7 bases in between. CDR3 protein: CASSPISGELFF. The CDR3, as DNA: TGTGCCAGTAGTCCCATTTCCGGGGAGCTGTTTTTT.

This clone was seen a handful of times. The chain carries TRBV10-2 and TRBJ1-5; D may be TRBD1 (5 bases). Trimming shortened V by 0 bases and J by 7 bases, and 13 bases separated the two germline ends. The CDR3 consists of 15 residues. Germline V gene sequence: CDR1 WSHSY, CDR2 SAAADI. The CDR3 nucleotides are TGCGCCAGCAGTGAGTCAGGAGGGGCTTGGCAGCCCCAGCATTTT. Translated: CASSESGGAWQPQHF.

The CDR3 loop is CASSTGQGAGETQYF. The CDR3 DNA is TGTGCCAGCAGCACGGGACAGGGGGCAGGGGAGACCCAGTACTTC. The gene calls are TRBV21-1 and TRBJ2-5; the DNA was not compared with TRBD1, the D call given in the table. TRBV21-1 is designated a pseudogene. This CDR3 comprises 15 residues.

CDR3 sequence reads: CASRRGLAGWTGELFF. The CDR3 coding sequence is TGTGCCAGCAGACGAGGACTAGCGGGATGGACCGGGGAGCTGTTTTTT. V and J are TRBV28 and TRBJ2-2, with 12 bases fitting TRBD2. The CDR3 has 16 residues. Germline CDR1 MDHEN, CDR2 SYDVKM. Trimming took 6 bases from V and 5 from J; bases not matched to a gene: 7. Looking up the rest from reference TRBV28 and TRBJ2-2 gives the full variable domain: DVKVTQSSRYLVKRTGEKVFLECVQDMDHENMFWYRQDPGLGLRLIYFSYDVKMKEKGDIPEGYSVSREKKERFSLILESASTNQTSMYLCASRRGLAGWTGELFFGEGSRLTVL.

This chain joins TRBV7-9 and TRBJ2-7; D is perhaps TRBD1 (6 bases). CDR3 size: 16 residues. Trimming took 0 bases from V and 7 from J, leaving 19 bases between them. CDR1 and CDR2 (germline): SEHNR, FQNEAQ (reference sequence). The CDR3 DNA sequence: TGTGCCAGCAGCTTAGCCCTATCAGGGGTGGTTGATGAGCAGTACTTC. Its translation is CASSLALSGVVDEQYF.

In its sample, this clone was seen a few times. The chain joins TRBV5-6 to TRBJ1-2, with unresolved D. Germline CDR1 is SGHDT and CDR2 is YYEEEE. The length of the CDR3 is 12 residues. V was cut by 0 bases and J by 0 bases, with 0 bases left in between. Here the CDR3 reads CASSLANYGYTF. CDR3 DNA sequence: TGTGCCAGCAGCTTGGCTAACTATGGCTACACCTTC. Drawing the rest from reference TRBV5-6 and TRBJ1-2, the complete variable domain is DAGVTQSPTHLIKTRGQQVTLRCSPKSGHDTVSWYQQALGQGPQFIFQYYEEEERQRGNFPDRFSGHQFPNYSSELNVNALLLGDSALYLCASSLANYGYTFGSGTRLTVV.

This clone was found a few times. V usage is TRBV9 and J usage is TRBJ2-2; the match to TRBD2 covers 9 bases. V gave up 0 bases and J gave up 3 bases; unmatched junction bases: 9. This CDR3 spans 18 amino acids. The germline gives CDR1 SGDLS, CDR2 YYNGEE. In DNA form, the CDR3 reads TGTGCCAGCAGCGTAGGGGATAACAGACTAGCGGACACCGGGGAGCTGTTTTTT. Its translation is CASSVGDNRLADTGELFF.

The chain employs TRBV2 and TRBJ2-7; no clear D gene. Germline values: CDR1 SNHLY, CDR2 FYNNEI. Trimming shortened V by 8 bases and J by 5 bases, and 16 bases separated the two germline ends. The CDR3 runs 13 residues. The CDR3 spells CASLPSDRHEQYF. CDR3 DNA: TGTGCCAGCCTCCCAAGCGATCGCCACGAGCAGTACTTC.

In its sample, this clone was seen a few times. The rearrangement joins TRBV4-1 to TRBJ2-7; D possibly uses TRBD1 or TRBD2 (5 bases each). Germline values: CDR1 MGHRA, CDR2 YSYEKL. The V end was cut by 4 bases, the J end by 4 bases, with 14 bases between. This CDR3 has 14 residues. CDR3 sequence: CASSPVGERYEQYF. The CDR3, as DNA: TGCGCCAGCAGCCCCGTAGGGGAGCGGTACGAGCAGTACTTC.

V usage is TRBV5-1 and J usage is TRBJ2-7; TRBD1 might be the D (6 bases). Germline V lookup: CDR1 SGHRS, CDR2 YFSETQ. The germline V and J ends were trimmed by 1 base and 2 bases, with 10 bases remaining between them. The CDR3 has 14 amino acids. The CDR3 spells CASSLTGNPYEQYF. The DNA for the CDR3 is TGCGCCAGCAGCTTGACAGGGAACCCCTACGAGCAGTACTTC.

This clone was counted only a few times. The V and J genes are TRBV4-2 and TRBJ1-5; 8 bases agree with TRBD1. This CDR3 has 13 residues. From germline, CDR1 is LGHNA and CDR2 YNFKEQ. V dropped 3 bases and J dropped 7; count of bases not matched to a gene: 2. CDR3 coding DNA: TGTGCCAGCAGCCAGGACAGGGACCAGCCCCAGCATTTT. This codes for CASSQDRDQPQHF.

The chain is built from TRBV12-5 and TRBJ2-2, with D possibly matching TRBD1 (6 bases). Germline CDR1 LGHNT, CDR2 FRNRAP. The CDR3 runs 16 residues. V dropped 6 bases and J dropped 4 bases, with 18 bases sitting between them. The chain's CDR3 is CASGQKIWDTTGELFF. CDR3 coding DNA: TGTGCTAGTGGCCAAAAAATTTGGGACACCACCGGGGAGCTGTTTTTT.

The chain joins TRBV28 to TRBJ2-5; TRBD1 is a possible D gene (7 bases). The germline V gene has CDR1 MDHEN and CDR2 SYDVKM. The CDR3 extends over 13 amino acids. V shed 8 bases and J shed 2 bases, with 12 bases lying between them. The DNA for the CDR3 is TGTGCCAGCCAGGGGGGACTTCAAGAGACCCAGTACTTC. Translated: CASQGGLQETQYF.

This clone was seen a handful of times. The CDR3 region has the DNA TGTGCCATCAGTGGCGGACAGGGAGGAACTAATGAAAAACTGTTTTTT. Protein sequence: CAISGGQGGTNEKLFF. The chain employs TRBV10-3 and TRBJ1-4, with 8 bases that match TRBD1. The CDR3 contains 16 residues. V dropped 4 bases and J dropped 1; count of bases not matched to a gene: 5. CDR1 is ENHRY and CDR2 is SYGVKD in the germline V gene.

V is TRBV15 and J is TRBJ2-1, with D maybe TRBD2 (5 bases). The V gene lost 3 bases and the J gene lost 10 bases, with 13 bases spanning the gap. Germline V gene data show CDR1 as LNHNV and CDR2 as YYDKDF (reference sequence). CDR3 size: 13 residues. In DNA, the CDR3 is TGTGCCACCAGCAGGGCCCAACCGGGGGAGCAGTTCTTC. Its translation: CATSRAQPGEQFF.

The chain is built from TRBV25-1 and TRBJ2-5, with D perhaps given as TRBD1 or TRBD2 (5 bases each). The CDR3 covers 15 residues. The germline V gene encodes CDR1 MGHDK and CDR2 SYGVNS. The V gene lost 6 bases and the J gene lost 4 bases, with 18 bases spanning the gap. CDR3 protein: CASSRTGTPRETQYF. The CDR3 bases are TGTGCCAGCAGCCGGACGGGGACCCCGCGAGAGACCCAGTACTTC.